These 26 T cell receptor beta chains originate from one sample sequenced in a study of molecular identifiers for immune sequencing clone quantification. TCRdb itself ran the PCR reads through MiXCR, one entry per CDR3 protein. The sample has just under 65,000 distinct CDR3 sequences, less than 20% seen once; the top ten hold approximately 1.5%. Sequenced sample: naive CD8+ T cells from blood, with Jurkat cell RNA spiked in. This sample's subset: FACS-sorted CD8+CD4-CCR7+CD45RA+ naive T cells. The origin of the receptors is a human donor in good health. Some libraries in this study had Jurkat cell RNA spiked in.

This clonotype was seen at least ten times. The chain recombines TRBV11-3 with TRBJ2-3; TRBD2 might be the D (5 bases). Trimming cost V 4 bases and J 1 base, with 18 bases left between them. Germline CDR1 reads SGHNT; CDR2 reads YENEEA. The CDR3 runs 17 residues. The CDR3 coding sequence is TGTGCCAGCAGCTCCCCATCCAGGACTTTGGGCACAGATACGCAGTATTTT. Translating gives CASSSPSRTLGTDTQYF. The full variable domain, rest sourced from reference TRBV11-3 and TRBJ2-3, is EAGVVQSPRYKIIEKKQPVAFWCNPISGHNTLYWYLQNLGQGPELLIRYENEEAVDDSQLPKDRFSAERLKGVDSTLKIQPAELGDSAVYLCASSSPSRTLGTDTQYFGPGTRLTVL.

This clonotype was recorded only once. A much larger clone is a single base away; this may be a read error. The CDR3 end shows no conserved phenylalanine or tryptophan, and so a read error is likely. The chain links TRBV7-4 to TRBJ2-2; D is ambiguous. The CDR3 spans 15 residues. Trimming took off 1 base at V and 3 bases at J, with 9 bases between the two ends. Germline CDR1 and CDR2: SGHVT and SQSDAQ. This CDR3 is CASSLEEAYTGELFY. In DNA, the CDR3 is TGTGCCAGCAGCTTAGAGGAAGCTTACACCGGGGAGCTGTTTTAT.

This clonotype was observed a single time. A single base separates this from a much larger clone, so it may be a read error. This CDR3 reads CASSFPGTSGGTGELFF. CDR3 coding DNA: TGTGCCAGCAGCTTCCCCGGAACTAGCGGGGGGACCGGGGAGCTGTTTTTT. The chain carries TRBV11-2 and TRBJ2-2; 12 nucleotides match TRBD2. CDR3 size: 17 residues. Trimming cost V 3 bases and J 5 bases; bases outside gene matches: 7. Germline loops: CDR1 SGHAT, CDR2 FQNNGV.

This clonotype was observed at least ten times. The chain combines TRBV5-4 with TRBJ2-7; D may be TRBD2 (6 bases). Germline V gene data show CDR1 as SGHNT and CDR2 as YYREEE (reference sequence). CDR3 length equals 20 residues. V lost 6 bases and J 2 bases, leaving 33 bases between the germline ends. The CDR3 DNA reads TGTGCCAGCACTTCGGGGACCGGGGGAGGTACTATCCTACCCACCTACGAGCAGTACTTC. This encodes CASTSGTGGGTILPTYEQYF. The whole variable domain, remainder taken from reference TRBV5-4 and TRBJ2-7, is ETGVTQSPTHLIKTRGQQVTLRCSSQSGHNTVSWYQQALGQGPQFIFQYYREEENGRGNFPPRFSGLQFPNYSSELNVNALELDDSALYLCASTSGTGGGTILPTYEQYFGPGTRLTVT.

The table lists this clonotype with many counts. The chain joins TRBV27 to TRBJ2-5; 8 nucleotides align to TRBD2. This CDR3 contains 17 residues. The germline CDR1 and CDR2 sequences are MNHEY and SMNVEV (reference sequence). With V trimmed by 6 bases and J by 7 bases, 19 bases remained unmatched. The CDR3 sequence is CASRLGPGLAGVGTQYF. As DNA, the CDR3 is TGTGCCAGCAGGCTCGGGCCCGGACTAGCAGGGGTAGGGACCCAGTACTTC.

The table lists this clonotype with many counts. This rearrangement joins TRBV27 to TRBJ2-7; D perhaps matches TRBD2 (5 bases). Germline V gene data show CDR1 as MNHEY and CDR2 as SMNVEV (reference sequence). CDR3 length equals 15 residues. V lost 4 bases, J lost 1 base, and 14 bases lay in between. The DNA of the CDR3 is TGTGCCAGCAGTTACCCCCGAGGAGGTTCCTACGAGCAGTACTTC. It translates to CASSYPRGGSYEQYF.

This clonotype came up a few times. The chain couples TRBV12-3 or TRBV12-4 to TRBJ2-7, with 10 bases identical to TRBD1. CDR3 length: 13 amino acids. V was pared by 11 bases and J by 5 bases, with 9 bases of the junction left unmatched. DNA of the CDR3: TGTGCCTGCTCGACAGGGGGCTTTAACGAGCAGTACTTC. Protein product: CACSTGGFNEQYF.

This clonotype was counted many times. This chain's CDR3 is CASSFDQRYSGANVLTF. The CDR3 coding sequence is TGTGCCAGCAGTTTCGACCAACGATACTCTGGGGCCAACGTCCTGACTTTC. This chain links TRBV11-3 with TRBJ2-6; D gene uncertain. CDR1 is SGHNT, CDR2 YENEEA, per germline. CDR3 length: 17 residues. V gave up 6 bases and J gave up 0 bases, with 15 bases separating them.

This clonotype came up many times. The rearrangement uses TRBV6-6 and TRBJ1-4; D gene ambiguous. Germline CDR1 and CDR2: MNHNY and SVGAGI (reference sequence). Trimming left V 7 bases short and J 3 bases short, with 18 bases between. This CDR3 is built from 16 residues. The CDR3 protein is CASTVGPGNPNEKLFF. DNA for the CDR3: TGTGCCAGCACCGTAGGGCCGGGGAACCCTAATGAAAAACTGTTTTTT.

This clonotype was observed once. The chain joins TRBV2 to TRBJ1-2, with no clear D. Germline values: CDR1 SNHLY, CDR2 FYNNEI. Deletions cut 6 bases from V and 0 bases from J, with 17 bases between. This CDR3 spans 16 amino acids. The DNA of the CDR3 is TGTGCCAGCAGCCCAGACATGGAGAGAGCTAACTATGGCTACACCTTC. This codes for CASSPDMERANYGYTF.

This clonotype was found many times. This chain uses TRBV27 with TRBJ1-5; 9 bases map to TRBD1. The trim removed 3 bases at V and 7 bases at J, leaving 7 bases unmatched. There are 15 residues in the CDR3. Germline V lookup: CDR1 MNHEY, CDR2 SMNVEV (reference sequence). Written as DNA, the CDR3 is TGTGCCAGCAGTTTGTTCACAGGGGGCAGCCAGCCCCAGCATTTT. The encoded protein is CASSLFTGGSQPQHF.

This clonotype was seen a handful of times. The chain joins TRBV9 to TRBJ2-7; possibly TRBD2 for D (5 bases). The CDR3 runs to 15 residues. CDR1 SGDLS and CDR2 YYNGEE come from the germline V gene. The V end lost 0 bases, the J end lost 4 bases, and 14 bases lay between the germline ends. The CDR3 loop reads CASSVDGVEGYEQYF. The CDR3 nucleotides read TGTGCCAGCAGCGTAGATGGGGTTGAGGGTTACGAGCAGTACTTC.

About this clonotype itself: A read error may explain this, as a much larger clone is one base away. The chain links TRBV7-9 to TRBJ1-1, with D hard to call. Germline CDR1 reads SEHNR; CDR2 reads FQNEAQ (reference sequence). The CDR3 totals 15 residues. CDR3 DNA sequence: TGTGCCAGCAGCTTATCTTGGTCCGGGAACACTGGAGCTTTCTTT. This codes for CASSLSWSGNTGAFF.

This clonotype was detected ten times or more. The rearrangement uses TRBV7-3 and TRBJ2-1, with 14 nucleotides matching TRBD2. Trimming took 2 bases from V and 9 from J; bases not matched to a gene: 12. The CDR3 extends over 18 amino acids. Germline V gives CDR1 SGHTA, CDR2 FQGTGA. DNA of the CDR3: TGTGCCAGCAGCTTAGAGGGGGGACTAGCGGGAGAGCGGGGTGAGCAGTTCTTC. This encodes CASSLEGGLAGERGEQFF.

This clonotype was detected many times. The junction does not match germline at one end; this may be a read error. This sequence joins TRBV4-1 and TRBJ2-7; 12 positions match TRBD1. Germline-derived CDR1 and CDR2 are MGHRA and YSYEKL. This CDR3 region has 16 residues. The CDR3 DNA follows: TGCGCCAGCAGCCTTATGGCCGGGACAGGGGGCTACGAGCGGTACTTC. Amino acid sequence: CASSLMAGTGGYERYF.

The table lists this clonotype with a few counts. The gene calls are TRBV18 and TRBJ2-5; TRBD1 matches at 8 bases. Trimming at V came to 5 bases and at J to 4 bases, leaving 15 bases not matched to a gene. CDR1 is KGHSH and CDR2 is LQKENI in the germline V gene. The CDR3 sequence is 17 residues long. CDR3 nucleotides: TGTGCCAGCTCAACCCTGGACAGGGCTTGGGCGGGAGAGACCCAGTACTTC. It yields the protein CASSTLDRAWAGETQYF.

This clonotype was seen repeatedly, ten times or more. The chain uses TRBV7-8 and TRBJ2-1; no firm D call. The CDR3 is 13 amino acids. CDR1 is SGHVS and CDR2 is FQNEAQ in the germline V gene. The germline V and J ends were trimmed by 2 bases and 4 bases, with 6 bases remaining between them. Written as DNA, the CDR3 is TGTGCCAGCAGCTTATCGGAGTACAATGAGCAGTTCTTC. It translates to CASSLSEYNEQFF. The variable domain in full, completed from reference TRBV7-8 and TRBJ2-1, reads GAGVSQSPRYKVAKRGQDVALRCDPISGHVSLFWYQQALGQGPEFLTYFQNEAQLDKSGLPSDRFFAERPEGSVSTLKIQRTQQEDSAVYLCASSLSEYNEQFFGPGTRLTVL.

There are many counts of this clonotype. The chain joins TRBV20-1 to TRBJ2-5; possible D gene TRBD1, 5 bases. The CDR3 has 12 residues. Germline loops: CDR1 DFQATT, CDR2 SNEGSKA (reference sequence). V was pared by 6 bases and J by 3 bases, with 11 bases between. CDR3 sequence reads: CSAFVGEETQYF. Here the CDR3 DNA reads TGCAGTGCCTTTGTAGGGGAAGAGACCCAGTACTTC.

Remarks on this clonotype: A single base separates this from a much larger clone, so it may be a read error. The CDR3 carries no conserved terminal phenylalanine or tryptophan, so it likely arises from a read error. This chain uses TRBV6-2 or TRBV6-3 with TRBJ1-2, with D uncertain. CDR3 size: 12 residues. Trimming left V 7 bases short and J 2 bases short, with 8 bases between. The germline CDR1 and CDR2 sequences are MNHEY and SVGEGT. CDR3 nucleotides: TGTGCCAGCATGGAGCGGAACTATGGCTACACCTCC. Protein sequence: CASMERNYGYTS.

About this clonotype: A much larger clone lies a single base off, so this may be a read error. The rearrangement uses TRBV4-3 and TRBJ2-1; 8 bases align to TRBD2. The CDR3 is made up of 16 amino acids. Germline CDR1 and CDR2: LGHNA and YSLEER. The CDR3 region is CASSQLPGGPLDEQSF. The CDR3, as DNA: TGCGCCAGCAGCCAACTCCCGGGAGGGCCCTTGGATGAGCAGTCCTTC.

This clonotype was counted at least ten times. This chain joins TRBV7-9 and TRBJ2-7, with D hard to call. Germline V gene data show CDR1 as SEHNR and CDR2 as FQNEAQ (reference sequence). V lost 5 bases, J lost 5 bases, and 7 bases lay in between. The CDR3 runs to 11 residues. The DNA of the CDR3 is TGTGCCAGCAGCCCAGTCCACGAGCAGTACTTC. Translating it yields CASSPVHEQYF.

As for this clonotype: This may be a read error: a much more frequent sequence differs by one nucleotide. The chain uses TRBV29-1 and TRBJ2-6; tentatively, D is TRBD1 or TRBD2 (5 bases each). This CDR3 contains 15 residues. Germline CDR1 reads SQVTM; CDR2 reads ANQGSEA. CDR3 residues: CSETGTLSGANILTF. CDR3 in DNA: TGCAGCGAAACCGGGACCCTCTCTGGGGCCAACATCCTGACTTTC.

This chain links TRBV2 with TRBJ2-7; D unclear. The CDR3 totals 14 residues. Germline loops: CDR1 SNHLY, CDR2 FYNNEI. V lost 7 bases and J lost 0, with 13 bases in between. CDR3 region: CASINSPSSYEQYF. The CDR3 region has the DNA TGTGCCAGCATAAACAGTCCGAGCTCCTACGAGCAGTACTTC.

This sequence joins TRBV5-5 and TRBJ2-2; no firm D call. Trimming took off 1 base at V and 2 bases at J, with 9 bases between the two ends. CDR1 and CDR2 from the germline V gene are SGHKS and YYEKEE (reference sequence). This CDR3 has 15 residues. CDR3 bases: TGTGCCAGCAGCTTGTGGCATTTTAACACCGGGGAGCTGTTTTTT. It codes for CASSLWHFNTGELFF.

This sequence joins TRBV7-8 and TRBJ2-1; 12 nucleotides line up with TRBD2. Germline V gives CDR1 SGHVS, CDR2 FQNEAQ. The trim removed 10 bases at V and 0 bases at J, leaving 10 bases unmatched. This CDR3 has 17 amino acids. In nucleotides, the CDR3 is TGTGCCACCTACTGGCCTAGCGGGAGGGGCTCCTACAATGAGCAGTTCTTC. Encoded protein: CATYWPSGRGSYNEQFF.

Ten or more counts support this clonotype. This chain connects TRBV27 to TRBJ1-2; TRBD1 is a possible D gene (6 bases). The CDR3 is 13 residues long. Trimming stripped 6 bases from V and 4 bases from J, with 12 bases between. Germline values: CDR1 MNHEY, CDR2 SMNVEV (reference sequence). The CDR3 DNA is TGTGCCAGCAGAGTCGGACAGTCCTATGGCTACACCTTC. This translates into CASRVGQSYGYTF.